This TCR beta chain was captured in a study of OX40 agonist ivuxolimab in advanced cancers. Findings and caveats of the study: The investigators did not determine what antigen specificity the expanded peripheral T cells had. The average count of expanded clones was higher among CD8+ T cells than among CD4+. The study found among the lowest clonal expansion in partial responders at 0.1-3.0 mg/kg.

Comments on this clone: The antigen is unknown.

Sequencing was performed with immunoSEQ multiplex PCR; in TCRdb, only in-frame clones are kept and a portion is missing. This sample has tens of thousands of clones; nearly 80% occur once, and the top ten carry 9.5% to 15%. Germline assignment: CDR1 LNHNV and CDR2 YYDKDF (reference sequence). The length of the CDR3 is 16 residues. V was cut by 2 bases and J by 2 bases, with 10 bases left in between. This chain connects TRBV15 to TRBJ2-6; maybe TRBD1 (5 bases). The receptor was derived from an adult with an advanced solid tumor such as melanoma, head and neck, liver or kidney cancer. Source: CD4+ or CD8+ T cells sorted from blood, taken in a trial of the OX40 agonist ivuxolimab. The DNA for the CDR3 is TGTGCCACCAGCAGACCCCAGGGTGCTGGGGCCAACGTCCTGACTTTC. It is translated as CATSRPQGAGANVLTF. The full variable domain, in which reference TRBV15 and TRBJ2-6 provide the parts outside the CDR3, is DAMVIQNPRYQVTQFGKPVTLSCSQTLNHNVMYWYQQKSSQAPKLLFHYYDKDFNNEADTPDNFQSRRPNTSFCFLDIRSPGLGDTAMYLCATSRPQGAGANVLTFGAGSRLTVL.